This T cell receptor beta chain was found in a study of T cells in women clearing cervical HPV infection. Generated by immunoSEQ multiplex PCR, the TCRdb table keeps only in-frame clones and is missing some. The sample features about 30,000 clones, with 3.1% in its top ten. Comments on this clone: The DNA ends 3 residues before the CDR3 does, and the rest of the CDR3 is filled in from the germline J gene.

Germline V gene sequence: CDR1 SGHRS, CDR2 YFSETQ. The junction had 4 bases not matched to a gene; V was cut back by 4 bases and J by 5 bases. This CDR3 contains 15 residues. The sample comprised blood buffy coat. The chain joins TRBV5-1 to TRBJ2-5, with 14 bases matching TRBD2. The clonotype was recovered from a woman aged 18 to 69 with a cervical HPV16 infection that either progressed to CIN3+ or cleared (not recorded which). The covered CDR3 bases are TGCGCCAGCAGCGGACTAGCGGGGGGTAGTGAGACC. Its translation is CASSGLAGGSET. The whole CDR3 protein reads CASSGLAGGSETQYF.